These 30 T cell receptor beta chains came from one sample sequenced in a study of blood T cells in healthy people across ages. The second PCR ran roughly 7 to 12 cycles with a sample-barcoded 5' primer and J-beta primers. TCRdb redid the calling of the 5' RACE reads with MiXCR, one entry per CDR3 protein. The repertoire holds 1.5 million or so distinct CDR3 sequences, 42% seen once, with 7.9% in the top ten. Source material: blood. These receptor sequences come from a woman in her late teens or twenties in good health.

This chain links TRBV20-1 with TRBJ1-4; D gene unclear. This CDR3 has 14 amino acids. The ends were cut back, 6 bases at V and 4 bases at J, with 15 bases in the middle. CDR1 is DFQATT and CDR2 is SNEGSKA in the germline V gene (reference sequence). The CDR3: CSATTPTDNEKLFF. The CDR3 DNA reads TGCAGTGCCACGACTCCCACAGATAATGAAAAACTGTTTTTT.

This clonotype was observed a handful of times. The gene calls are TRBV28 and TRBJ1-5; a weak D match, TRBD1 (6 bases). The CDR3 is 17 residues long. The ends were cut back, 6 bases at V and 0 bases at J, with 18 bases in the middle. Germline V lookup: CDR1 MDHEN, CDR2 SYDVKM. CDR3 nucleotides: TGTGCCAGCAGAGACACAGGGTCTAGAAATAGCAATCAGCCCCAGCATTTT. Its protein product is CASRDTGSRNSNQPQHF.

The rearrangement links TRBV15 to TRBJ1-2, with D perhaps matching TRBD1 (6 bases). Looked up from germline, CDR1 is LNHNV and CDR2 is YYDKDF (reference sequence). The CDR3 consists of 12 residues. Trimming left V 6 bases short and J 7 bases short, with 12 bases between. The CDR3 DNA sequence: TGTGCCACCAGAGTTAAAGGGGGTGGCTACACCTTC. Translated, it gives CATRVKGGGYTF.

This chain joins TRBV7-8 and TRBJ1-4; possible D gene TRBD1, 6 bases. Trimming took 6 bases from V and 4 from J, leaving 18 bases between them. The CDR3 spans 16 residues. Germline CDR1 reads SGHVS; CDR2 reads FQNEAQ. In nucleotides, the CDR3 is TGTGCCAGCAGTCCCCACAGGGTGGAGTATAATGAAAAACTGTTTTTT. It specifies CASSPHRVEYNEKLFF.

J is TRBJ2-5 and V is TRBV10-3; D unresolved. Germline CDR1 ENHRY, CDR2 SYGVKD. Between the trimmed V and J ends, which lost 1 base and 5 bases, there was a span of 14 bases. The CDR3 extends over 15 amino acids. The CDR3 DNA reads TGTGCCATCAGTGAGTGGACCCCGGCTGGGGAGACCCAGTACTTC. Residues: CAISEWTPAGETQYF.

The chain couples TRBV12-3 or TRBV12-4 to TRBJ2-4; D ambiguous. Trimming pared 5 bases from V and 8 bases from J, leaving 13 bases between. The CDR3 loop spans 13 amino acids. The CDR3 region has the DNA TGTGCCAGCAGTCCCGGGCTAAGGGACATTCAGTACTTC. Translation: CASSPGLRDIQYF.

This chain joins TRBV6-5 and TRBJ2-5, with TRBD2 matching 12 bases. Germline V gene data show CDR1 as MNHEY and CDR2 as SVGAGI. The CDR3 length is 13 residues. Trimming took 7 bases from V and 11 from J; bases not matched to a gene: 8. DNA for the CDR3: TGTGCCAGCACGGCTAGCGGGAGGGATGAGCAGTACTTC. It codes for CASTASGRDEQYF.

V is TRBV5-1 and J is TRBJ2-7; D is perhaps TRBD1 (6 bases). Germline CDR1 reads SGHRS; CDR2 reads YFSETQ. This CDR3 is 12 amino acids long. V was shortened by 2 bases and J by 6 bases, with 9 bases between the two germline ends. CDR3 sequence reads: CASSFQGIEQYF. In nucleotides, the CDR3 is TGCGCCAGCAGCTTCCAGGGGATCGAGCAGTACTTC.

The CDR3 loop reads CASGGRGEAFF. Written as DNA, the CDR3 is TGTGCCAGCGGGGGACGAGGTGAAGCTTTCTTT. The rearrangement uses TRBV28 and TRBJ1-1, with D possibly TRBD1 on 5 matching bases. V lost 8 bases, J lost 7 bases, and 11 bases lay in between. Germline assignment: CDR1 MDHEN and CDR2 SYDVKM. This CDR3 comprises 11 residues. Drawing the rest from reference TRBV28 and TRBJ1-1, the complete variable domain is DVKVTQSSRYLVKRTGEKVFLECVQDMDHENMFWYRQDPGLGLRLIYFSYDVKMKEKGDIPEGYSVSREKKERFSLILESASTNQTSMYLCASGGRGEAFFGQGTRLTVV.

This chain connects TRBV7-2 to TRBJ2-2; possibly TRBD1 for D (5 bases). The CDR3 runs to 15 residues. Between the trimmed V and J ends, which lost 1 base and 0 bases, there was a span of 6 bases. CDR1 and CDR2 from the germline V gene are SGHTA and FQGNSA. This CDR3 reads CASSLVQANTGELFF. The CDR3 region has the DNA TGTGCCAGCAGCTTAGTACAGGCGAACACCGGGGAGCTGTTTTTT.

The chain combines TRBV11-2 with TRBJ2-7, with D possibly being TRBD2 (6 bases). The J call may be wrong; the DNA end is better matched by TRBJ2-5. CDR3 length: 14 residues. Germline CDR1 reads SGHAT; CDR2 reads FQNNGV. The CDR3 DNA reads as TGTGCCAGCAGCTTAGTAGTGGAGGGGGAGACCCAGTACTTC. Its protein product is CASSLVVEGETQYF.

This rearrangement joins TRBV29-1 to TRBJ1-2; TRBD1 matches at 7 bases. The CDR3 totals 14 residues. V dropped 7 bases and J dropped 2; count of bases not matched to a gene: 10. Germline V gene data show CDR1 as SQVTM and CDR2 as ANQGSEA. The CDR3 DNA reads as TGCAGCGCTCCAACAGGGGTAGGGAACTATGGCTACACCTTC. Its translation is CSAPTGVGNYGYTF.

This clonotype was detected only a few times. This chain connects TRBV4-1 to TRBJ1-2; the D gene is possibly TRBD1 (6 bases). There are 15 residues in the CDR3. The V gene's germline CDR1 is MGHRA and CDR2 YSYEKL. V was pared by 0 bases and J by 1 base, with 9 bases between. CDR3 protein: CASSQDRGINYGYTF. CDR3 nucleotide sequence: TGCGCCAGCAGCCAAGACAGGGGTATTAACTATGGCTACACCTTC.

The chain recombines TRBV6-2 or TRBV6-3 with TRBJ2-5; D uncertain. The assigned J gene may be wrong: the sequence end matches TRBJ2-7 better. CDR1 is MNHEY, CDR2 SVGEGT, per germline. This CDR3 has 15 residues. CDR3 nucleotides: TGTGCCAGCAGCCCCCCGACTGGGAAGACCTACGAGCAGTACTTC. It specifies CASSPPTGKTYEQYF.

This clonotype was observed a few times. This chain links TRBV27 with TRBJ2-3; 11 bases are shared with TRBD2. The CDR3 sequence is 16 residues long. CDR1 and CDR2 (germline): MNHEY, SMNVEV (reference sequence). J was trimmed by 2 bases and V by 5 bases; bases with no gene match: 6. The CDR3 sequence is CASSRRLAGPTDTQYF. The CDR3 DNA is TGTGCCAGCAGTAGAAGACTAGCGGGGCCCACAGATACGCAGTATTTT.

This clonotype was seen many times. The chain recombines TRBV7-9 with TRBJ1-2; perhaps TRBD1 as D (5 bases). This CDR3 region has 14 residues. The germline gives CDR1 SEHNR, CDR2 FQNEAQ (reference sequence). The germline V and J ends were trimmed by 3 bases and 2 bases, with 10 bases remaining between them. CDR3 region: CASSFDGGNYGYTF. DNA of the CDR3: TGTGCCAGCAGCTTCGACGGGGGGAACTATGGCTACACCTTC.

Only a few counts were recorded for this clonotype. The rearrangement joins TRBV6-2 or TRBV6-3 to TRBJ1-1; no reliable D call. Germline loops: CDR1 MNHEY, CDR2 SVGEGT. V lost 2 bases, J lost 3 bases, and 7 bases lay in between. The CDR3 sequence is 13 residues long. The CDR3 nucleotides read TGTGCCAGCAGTTACGGCGACTACACTGAAGCTTTCTTT. Translating gives CASSYGDYTEAFF.

This clonotype was counted a few times. The chain employs TRBV6-1 and TRBJ1-1; 7 bases align to TRBD1. Germline V gives CDR1 MNHNS, CDR2 SASEGT. J lost 7 bases, V lost 2 bases, and 16 bases had no gene match. The CDR3 is made up of 17 amino acids. The CDR3 here is CASSELGQSISRNEAFF. In DNA, the CDR3 is TGTGCCAGCAGTGAATTGGGACAGTCTATCTCTCGAAATGAAGCTTTCTTT.

The table lists this clonotype with a few counts. The chain carries TRBV4-2 and TRBJ1-2, with 7 bases that match TRBD1. With 0 bases clipped from V and 8 bases from J, the junction kept 15 bases outside the gene matches. CDR1 is LGHNA, CDR2 YNFKEQ, per germline. This CDR3 is 17 amino acids long. The DNA for the CDR3 is TGTGCCAGCAGCCAAGATGGGACAGAGGATACTGATAAGGGCTACACCTTC. Its translation: CASSQDGTEDTDKGYTF.

This sequence joins TRBV20-1 and TRBJ2-3; 8 positions agree with TRBD2. The CDR3 is 16 residues long. Germline assignment: CDR1 DFQATT and CDR2 SNEGSKA (reference sequence). J lost 4 bases, V lost 0 bases, and 9 bases had no gene match. CDR3 in DNA: TGCAGTGCTAGAGATGTGTTGGGACTAGAAGCAGATACGCAGTATTTT. Protein product: CSARDVLGLEADTQYF.

The chain joins TRBV18 to TRBJ2-3; D possibly matches TRBD1 or TRBD2 (6 bases each). The germline CDR1 and CDR2 sequences are KGHSH and LQKENI. There are 16 residues in the CDR3. V lost 1 base, J lost 2 bases, and 13 bases lay in between. The CDR3 spells CASSPRFGGITDTQYF. CDR3 DNA sequence: TGTGCCAGCTCACCACGGTTCGGGGGCATCACAGATACGCAGTATTTT.

This chain joins TRBV2 and TRBJ2-4, with 7 bases that match TRBD2. With V trimmed by 4 bases and J by 13 bases, 13 bases remained unmatched. The CDR3 has 14 amino acids. Germline CDR1 and CDR2: SNHLY and FYNNEI. CDR3 sequence (DNA): TGTGCCAGCAGTGTGGGCGGGAGTTCCCACGACCAGTACTTC. Encoded protein: CASSVGGSSHDQYF.

This clonotype was picked up a small number of times. The CDR3: CSALGGVVEGAVDTQYF. CDR3 coding DNA: TGCAGTGCTCTGGGGGGGGTGGTGGAGGGGGCCGTCGATACGCAGTATTTT. The rearrangement uses TRBV20-1 and TRBJ2-3; D tentatively fits TRBD1 or TRBD2 (7 bases each). The CDR3 is made up of 17 amino acids. V was trimmed by 5 bases and J by 6 bases, leaving 27 bases between them. The V gene's germline CDR1 is DFQATT and CDR2 SNEGSKA (reference sequence).

The chain couples TRBV13 to TRBJ2-3; 14 bases fit TRBD2. V dropped 5 bases and J dropped 4; count of bases not matched to a gene: 8. Looked up from germline, CDR1 is PRHDT and CDR2 is FYEKMQ (reference sequence). CDR3 length: 17 amino acids. In DNA form, the CDR3 reads TGTGCCAGCAGCCTCACCTCGGGACTAGCGGGAGCAGATACGCAGTATTTT. Its protein product is CASSLTSGLAGADTQYF.

This chain joins TRBV7-2 and TRBJ2-1, with 11 bases lining up with TRBD2. In germline, CDR1 is SGHTA, CDR2 FQGNSA. The CDR3 contains 18 residues. V dropped 5 bases and J dropped 3; count of bases not matched to a gene: 12. This CDR3 reads CASSPRPLAGGDYNEQFF. DNA of the CDR3: TGTGCCAGCAGCCCTAGGCCCCTAGCGGGGGGCGACTACAATGAGCAGTTCTTC.

This chain joins TRBV11-2 and TRBJ1-2, with TRBD1 matching over 8 bases. The CDR3 loop spans 16 amino acids. Germline V gene sequence: CDR1 SGHAT, CDR2 FQNNGV. V trimming: 5 bases; J trimming: 4 bases; junction bases outside the gene matches: 12. CDR3 sequence reads: CASSAHLGQGSYGYTF. CDR3 DNA: TGTGCCAGCAGCGCCCACCTCGGACAGGGCAGCTATGGCTACACCTTC.

The chain has TRBV20-1 and TRBJ2-1, with 7 bases fitting TRBD2. The germline V gene encodes CDR1 DFQATT and CDR2 SNEGSKA (reference sequence). The ends lost 5 bases at V and 1 base at J; junction bases unmatched: 5. The CDR3 has 14 residues. CDR3 nucleotides: TGCAGTGCTCCCCGGGGGGTGTCCTACAATGAGCAGTTCTTC. Its translation is CSAPRGVSYNEQFF.

This clonotype was seen only a few times. The V call is TRBV7-3, the J call TRBJ2-1; the match to TRBD2 covers 12 bases. Germline V lookup: CDR1 SGHTA, CDR2 FQGTGA. This CDR3 has 15 residues. With V trimmed by 6 bases and J by 8 bases, 8 bases remained unmatched. The CDR3 loop reads CASRVTSGGIHEQFF. The CDR3 DNA reads TGTGCCAGCAGAGTTACTAGCGGGGGGATACATGAGCAGTTCTTC.

The chain employs TRBV6-6 and TRBJ2-5, with TRBD2 as a possible D gene (5 bases). Germline assignment: CDR1 MNHNY and CDR2 SVGAGI (reference sequence). V shed 7 bases and J shed 5 bases, with 11 bases lying between them. The CDR3 is made up of 12 amino acids. CDR3 protein: CASKLGPETQYF. The CDR3 bases are TGTGCCAGCAAACTAGGACCCGAGACCCAGTACTTC.

This clonotype turned up a few times. Here the CDR3 reads CASSLTWDEETQYF. The CDR3 nucleotides are TGTGCCAGCAGTTTGACGTGGGATGAAGAGACCCAGTACTTC. The rearrangement links TRBV28 to TRBJ2-5, with D hard to call. This CDR3 spans 14 amino acids. Trimming left V 3 bases short and J 3 bases short, with 11 bases between. Germline-derived CDR1 and CDR2 are MDHEN and SYDVKM.